What follows are 2 T cell receptor beta chains derived from one specimen sequenced in a study of blood T cell repertoires in COVID-19 (TCRdb year 2020). The protocol used for the library was the immunoSEQ multiplex PCR assay. TCRdb re-hosts the immuneACCESS table, in-frame sequences only. Its copies lack some clones; in the studies checked, an unresolved V gene accounts for under half of them, and the cause for the rest is not known. This sample gives some 270,000 clones in total; roughly nine tenths of them show up just once. Under 2.5% of the sample goes to the ten largest clones. The sequencing sample was made of PBMCs or T cells enriched from blood (not recorded which). Every receptor here comes from a woman aged 60 to 75 who had recovered from COVID-19.

On this clone itself: The same CDR3 is also encoded by other DNA sequences in this sample. The CDR3 region is CASSLDRGGTEAFF. The CDR3 region has the DNA TGTGCCAGCAGCTTGGACAGGGGTGGGACTGAAGCTTTCTTT. The V gene is TRBV7-9, the J gene TRBJ1-1; TRBD1 matches at 9 bases. The junction had 4 bases not matched to a gene; V was cut back by 3 bases and J by 5 bases. The germline V gene encodes CDR1 SEHNR and CDR2 FQNEAQ (reference sequence). The CDR3 consists of 14 residues. The entire variable domain, with the rest obtained from reference TRBV7-9 and TRBJ1-1, is as follows: DTGVSQNPRHKITKRGQNVTFRCDPISEHNRLYWYRQTLGQGPEFLTYFQNEAQLEKSRLLSDRFSAERPKGSFSTLEIQRTEQGDSAMYLCASSLDRGGTEAFFGQGTRLTVV.

A few counts support this clone. The V and J genes are TRBV4-1 and TRBJ2-7; weak D call: TRBD2 (7 bases). Germline V CDR1 and CDR2: MGHRA, YSYEKL. V was shortened by 0 bases and J by 6 bases, with 15 bases between the two germline ends. This CDR3 spans 15 amino acids. Here the CDR3 reads CASSQEAGDYREQYF. DNA for the CDR3: TGCGCCAGCAGCCAAGAGGCAGGGGACTACCGCGAGCAGTACTTC.